The 3 T cell receptor beta chains given below trace back to one sample, sequenced in a study of vaccination and CD4 T cells after COVID-19 (dated by TCRdb to 2021 to 2024). The treatment or condition label for this specimen denotes: approximately 9-day PBMC culture with coronavirus spike peptide pools or control peptides (ViraFEST assay). Their antigens are not known. The library was generated by PCR. The instrument was an Illumina iSeq 100. TCR sequencing of DNA from cultured CD4+ T cells used the Oncomine TCR Beta short-read assay at the Johns Hopkins FTIC core. TCRdb ran its own pipeline on the public reads, namely fastp trimming at Q25 and MiXCR clone calling, and kept in-frame beta chains. Every CDR3 protein is listed once, alongside the most common genes and DNA of its rows. The sample yields about 5,100 distinct CDR3 sequences; approximately 52% were counted once. Roughly a third of the sample rests with the top ten.

The material sequenced was CD4+ T cells from blood, cultured in vitro. These receptors all stem from a human donor who had recovered from COVID-19.

The rearrangement joins TRBV6-5 to TRBJ2-5; tentatively, D is TRBD1 or TRBD2 (5 bases each). The germline gives CDR1 MNHEY, CDR2 SVGAGI. The CDR3 is 14 residues long. The ends were cut back, 0 bases at V and 5 bases at J, with 10 bases in the middle. The CDR3 bases are TGTGCCAGCAGTTACTCGACTTGGGGGGAGACCCAGTACTTC. Residues: CASSYSTWGETQYF.

J is TRBJ2-1 and V is TRBV7-9, with D perhaps assigned TRBD1 or TRBD2 (5 bases each). The CDR3 is 12 residues long. From germline, CDR1 is SEHNR and CDR2 FQNEAQ (reference sequence). V gave up 8 bases and J gave up 8 bases, with 13 bases separating them. CDR3 amino acids: CASGTLHDEQFF. DNA of the CDR3: TGTGCCAGCGGGACGCTACACGATGAGCAGTTCTTC.

The chain joins TRBV6-1 to TRBJ2-5, with TRBD2 matching 7 bases. CDR1 is MNHNS and CDR2 is SASEGT in the germline V gene. V dropped 6 bases and J dropped 10; count of bases not matched to a gene: 14. CDR3 length: 14 residues. CDR3 in DNA: TGTGCCAGCAGGGGGGGGGATACAAATCCCGGCCAGTACTTC. It codes for CASRGGDTNPGQYF.